This record looks at one TCR beta chain sequence and its context. This record belongs to a study of a mutant IDH1 vaccine in newly diagnosed glioma. Study context: Patients had received radiotherapy, temozolomide, or both previously, most receiving both.

Time point denoted: baseline, week 1 (first vaccination visit). Noted treatment: pre-vaccination baseline after standard-of-care therapy. Libraries were prepared by immunoSEQ multiplex PCR; TCRdb keeps only in-frame clonotypes and omits some of them. The table has 70,000 to 100,000 clones, 82% seen once. Specimen: PBMCs, collected from a glioma patient treated with radiotherapy, temozolomide or both. This TCR was recovered from a man aged 35 to 55 with glioma. Some clones in this sample may be carry-over from other donors' samples.

CDR3 region: CASSEAYEQFF. CDR3 coding DNA: TGTGCCAGCAGTGAAGCTTATGAGCAGTTCTTC. This chain connects TRBV2 to TRBJ2-1; D unclear. The CDR3 consists of 11 residues. V was trimmed by 0 bases and J by 8 bases, leaving 2 bases between them. Germline V gene lookup returns CDR1 SNHLY and CDR2 FYNNEI.